The 3 T cell receptor beta chains below all came from one sample that was sequenced in a study of beta chain features in type 1 diabetes. These TCRs are of unknown antigen specificity. Overall study results and limits: TCRB CDR3s were moderately but significantly shorter in Type 1 diabetes patients in all four CD4+ subsets.

Expressed TCRB transcripts were sequenced because the isolated RNA had all been reverse transcribed beforehand. Clones were read by immunoSEQ multiplex PCR, and TCRdb kept only the in-frame ones, dropping some. The sample holds about 190,000 clones, 7% to 9% seen once. The material sequenced was central memory CD4+ T cells from blood. The receptor set was obtained from a young man with type 1 diabetes.

The chain is built from TRBV28 and TRBJ2-2; a weak D match, TRBD1 (6 bases). V lost 6 bases and J 2 bases, leaving 13 bases between the germline ends. Germline-derived CDR1 and CDR2 are MDHEN and SYDVKM. This CDR3 has 15 residues. The DNA of the CDR3 is TGTGCCAGCAGCCCCGGACAGATCAACACCGGGGAGCTGTTTTTT. It is translated as CASSPGQINTGELFF.

This clone was picked up a small number of times. V usage is TRBV30 and J usage is TRBJ2-5; D uncertain. The CDR3 runs 13 residues. Germline V gene data show CDR1 as GTSNPN and CDR2 as SVGIG (reference sequence). Trimming stripped 0 bases from V and 3 bases from J, with 8 bases between. The CDR3 DNA reads TGTGCCTGGAGTGTAGAGGCGAAAGAGACCCAGTACTTC. Its protein is CAWSVEAKETQYF.

The V gene is TRBV6-5, the J gene TRBJ1-2, with a weak D call TRBD1 (6 bases). Germline V lookup: CDR1 MNHEY, CDR2 SVGAGI. The V end lost 6 bases, the J end lost 4 bases, and 12 bases lay between the germline ends. This CDR3 has 13 residues. The CDR3 here is CASRPTGFYGYTF. Here the CDR3 DNA reads TGTGCCAGCAGGCCTACAGGGTTCTATGGCTACACCTTC.